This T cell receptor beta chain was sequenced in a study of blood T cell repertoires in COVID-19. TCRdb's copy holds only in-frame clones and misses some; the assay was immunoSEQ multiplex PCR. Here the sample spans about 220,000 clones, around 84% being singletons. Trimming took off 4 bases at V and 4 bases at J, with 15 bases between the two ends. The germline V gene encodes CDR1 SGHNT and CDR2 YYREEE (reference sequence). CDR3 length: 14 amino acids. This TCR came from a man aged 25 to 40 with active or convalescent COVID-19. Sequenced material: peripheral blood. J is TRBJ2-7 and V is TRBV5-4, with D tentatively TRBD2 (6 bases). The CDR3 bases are TGTGCCAGCAGCACCGAAGGCGGGATATACGAGCAGTACTTC. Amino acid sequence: CASSTEGGIYEQYF.